This paragraph covers one TCR beta chain sequence. The CDR3 length is 11 residues. Trimming left V 5 bases short and J 5 bases short, with 4 bases between. This entry comes from a study of human T cells and chemical hapten exposure. Study-wide context: For the approximately 25-week duration of the study, patients were given weekly doses of diphenylcyclopropenone on the scalp.

Time point reported: patch test 1, 2 weeks after DPC sensitization. Treatment: therapeutic diphenylcyclopropenone sensitization with weekly scalp DPC. TCRdb redid the calling of the RACE reads with MiXCR, one entry per CDR3 protein. The data hold 95,000 to 150,000 distinct CDR3 sequences, with roughly 13% observed a single time. The source of this sequence is a man aged 18 to 29 with alopecia areata. Some clones in this sample may be carry-over from other donors' samples. This sample comprised whole blood, obtained in connection with sensitization to the hapten diphenylcyclopropenone (DPC). The chain links TRBV12-3 or TRBV12-4 to TRBJ2-1; D is unclear. The CDR3 sequence is CASSVNNEQFF. The CDR3 DNA reads as TGTGCCAGCAGTGTCAACAATGAGCAGTTCTTC.